The 31 T cell receptor beta chains listed next were all sequenced from one sample in a study of OX40 agonist ivuxolimab in advanced cancers. Generated by immunoSEQ multiplex PCR, the TCRdb table keeps only in-frame clones and is missing some. The table records tens of thousands of clones, more than 70% of them present only once. Sequenced material: CD4+ or CD8+ T cells sorted from blood, taken in a trial of the OX40 agonist ivuxolimab. The receptors come from an adult with an advanced solid tumor such as melanoma, head and neck, liver or kidney cancer.

The V call is TRBV27, the J call TRBJ2-7; the match to TRBD2 covers 9 bases. This CDR3 region has 15 residues. Trimming cost V 4 bases and J 3 bases; bases outside gene matches: 7. Germline CDR1 and CDR2: MNHEY and SMNVEV (reference sequence). This CDR3 reads CASSYQGLANYEQYF. In nucleotides, the CDR3 is TGTGCCAGCAGTTACCAGGGACTAGCAAACTACGAGCAGTACTTC.

The chain links TRBV19 to TRBJ1-2, with 8 bases that match TRBD1. Germline-derived CDR1 and CDR2 are LNHDA and SQIVND (reference sequence). The CDR3 is 15 residues long. Trimming took 5 bases from V and 5 from J; bases not matched to a gene: 10. CDR3 sequence reads: CASSETGDRPYGYTF. The CDR3 DNA is TGTGCCAGTAGTGAGACAGGGGACAGGCCTTATGGCTACACCTTC.

This clone was seen just once. V usage is TRBV2 and J usage is TRBJ2-7, with 8 bases matching TRBD1. This CDR3 has 15 residues. The trim removed 2 bases at V and 7 bases at J, leaving 10 bases unmatched. Germline V gives CDR1 SNHLY, CDR2 FYNNEI. CDR3 in amino acids: CASSEWGTGVGEQYF. For the CDR3, the DNA is TGTGCCAGCAGTGAATGGGGGACAGGCGTAGGGGAGCAGTACTTC.

J is TRBJ2-5 and V is TRBV4-2; 7 positions match TRBD2. Per the germline V gene, CDR1 is LGHNA and CDR2 is YNFKEQ. With V trimmed by 4 bases and J by 3 bases, 5 bases remained unmatched. The CDR3 is made up of 14 amino acids. CDR3 protein: CASSLPGTKETQYF. For the CDR3, the DNA is TGTGCCAGCAGCCTCCCCGGGACTAAAGAGACCCAGTACTTC.

This clone has just one count. This chain links TRBV11-2 with TRBJ2-1; D is unresolved. This CDR3 spans 11 amino acids. V shed 6 bases and J shed 10 bases, with 10 bases lying between them. The germline V gene has CDR1 SGHAT and CDR2 FQNNGV. DNA for the CDR3: TGTGCCAGCAGTTACGGACCAGAGCAGTTCTTC. It translates to CASSYGPEQFF.

This sequence joins TRBV9 and TRBJ1-3; unclear D gene. The V end lost 1 base, the J end lost 0 bases, and 11 bases lay between the germline ends. The CDR3 is made up of 16 amino acids. Per germline, CDR1 SGDLS and CDR2 YYNGEE. CDR3 in amino acids: CASSVKGVFSGNTIYF. As DNA, the CDR3 is TGTGCCAGCAGCGTAAAGGGAGTCTTCTCTGGAAACACCATATATTTT.

The chain uses TRBV6-1 and TRBJ2-7, with 9 bases that match TRBD1. Germline V gene lookup returns CDR1 MNHNS and CDR2 SASEGT. The CDR3 totals 13 residues. CDR3 coding DNA: TGTGCACATCGAGGGACAGGGACCTACGAGCAGTACTTC. This sequence encodes CAHRGTGTYEQYF.

This clone was counted between two and nine times. V usage is TRBV2 and J usage is TRBJ2-7, with D uncertain. The length of the CDR3 is 12 residues. CDR1 and CDR2 (germline): SNHLY, FYNNEI. V was trimmed by 3 bases and J by 2 bases, leaving 5 bases between them. CDR3 residues: CASSEAAYEQYF. For the CDR3, the DNA is TGTGCCAGCAGTGAGGCAGCCTACGAGCAGTACTTC.

This chain's CDR3 is CASSLSGQGEGYTF. The CDR3 DNA reads TGCGCCAGCAGCTTATCGGGACAGGGAGAGGGCTACACCTTC. This chain uses TRBV5-1 with TRBJ1-2; 9 bases line up with TRBD1. Germline trimming cut 2 bases from V and 8 bases from J; bases unmatched to any gene: 7. CDR1 is SGHRS, CDR2 YFSETQ, per germline. The CDR3 is 14 amino acids.

V and J are TRBV10-1 and TRBJ1-1, with 7 bases that match TRBD1. CDR1 and CDR2 (germline): WNHNN, SYGVQD (reference sequence). The CDR3 is made up of 16 amino acids. The J segment lost 1 base and the V segment lost 4 bases, leaving 9 bases of the junction unmatched. CDR3 in DNA: TGCGCCAGCAGTGCTTACGGGACAGAGAGGAACACTGAAGCTTTCTTT. Amino acid sequence: CASSAYGTERNTEAFF.

This clone was picked up one time. The chain combines TRBV27 with TRBJ1-5; 7 bases agree with TRBD1. The germline V gene has CDR1 MNHEY and CDR2 SMNVEV (reference sequence). CDR3 length equals 13 residues. V was pared by 5 bases and J by 6 bases, with 4 bases of the junction left unmatched. CDR3 DNA: TGTGCCAGCAGTCCCCGGGACAGTCAGCCCCAGCATTTT. It specifies CASSPRDSQPQHF.

The CDR3 DNA follows: TGTGCCAGCAGCTTTTCCAATGAGCAGTTCTTC. Translating it yields CASSFSNEQFF. J is TRBJ2-1 and V is TRBV11-1, with no clear D. Trimming pared 3 bases from V and 6 bases from J, leaving 3 bases between. The length of the CDR3 is 11 residues. Germline CDR1 and CDR2: SGHAT and FQDESV (reference sequence).

The chain has TRBV6-4 and TRBJ2-1; 8 bases are shared with TRBD2. Germline CDR1 is MRHNA and CDR2 is SNTAGT. The CDR3 is 14 residues long. Trimming removed 4 bases from V and 8 bases from J; junction bases left unmatched: 7. The CDR3 region is CASSVERGPHEQFF. The CDR3, as DNA: TGTGCCAGCAGTGTCGAGCGGGGGCCGCATGAGCAGTTCTTC.

Only one count was recorded for this clone. V usage is TRBV7-9 and J usage is TRBJ2-7; D not certain. The germline gives CDR1 SEHNR, CDR2 FQNEAQ (reference sequence). This CDR3 is built from 15 residues. V was pared by 3 bases and J by 2 bases, with 14 bases between. As DNA, the CDR3 is TGTGCCAGCAGCTTTTATAAGGATACTCCCTACGAGCAGTACTTC. Its protein product is CASSFYKDTPYEQYF.

The CDR3 loop reads CASSLYSGPGANVLTF. DNA for the CDR3: TGTGCCAGCTCGCTGTATTCTGGGCCTGGGGCCAACGTCCTGACTTTC. The chain combines TRBV18 with TRBJ2-6, with unresolved D. The germline gives CDR1 KGHSH, CDR2 LQKENI. The CDR3 sequence is 16 residues long. Trimming pared 6 bases from V and 2 bases from J, leaving 14 bases between.

The V and J genes are TRBV15 and TRBJ2-2, with 9 nucleotides matching TRBD1. CDR3 size: 17 residues. V trimming: 4 bases; J trimming: 3 bases; junction bases outside the gene matches: 9. The germline gives CDR1 LNHNV, CDR2 YYDKDF (reference sequence). CDR3 DNA: TGTGCCACCAGCACAGCTCGACGGACAGGGGACACCGGGGAGCTGTTTTTT. It codes for CATSTARRTGDTGELFF.

This chain joins TRBV4-2 and TRBJ1-3; D may be TRBD1 (6 bases). The CDR3 spans 17 residues. Deletions cut 0 bases from V and 3 bases from J, with 15 bases between. Germline loops: CDR1 LGHNA, CDR2 YNFKEQ. The CDR3 protein is CASSQDGDTGFGNTIYF. CDR3 bases: TGTGCCAGCAGCCAAGATGGAGACACAGGGTTTGGAAACACCATATATTTT.

This clone was seen once. The V gene is TRBV11-2, the J gene TRBJ2-7; TRBD1 matches at 9 bases. Germline assignment: CDR1 SGHAT and CDR2 FQNNGV. The CDR3 sequence is 14 residues long. Trimming cost V 4 bases and J 4 bases; bases outside gene matches: 5. This CDR3 is CASSSTGGRYEQYF. CDR3 DNA: TGTGCCAGCAGCTCAACAGGGGGCCGATACGAGCAGTACTTC. Complete variable domain (other parts from reference TRBV11-2 and TRBJ2-7): EAGVAQSPRYKIIEKRQSVAFWCNPISGHATLYWYQQILGQGPKLLIQFQNNGVVDDSQLPKDRFSAERLKGVDSTLKIQPAKLEDSAVYLCASSSTGGRYEQYFGPGTRLTVT.

V usage is TRBV30 and J usage is TRBJ2-5; possible D gene TRBD1, 6 bases. Trimming took 2 bases from V and 4 from J, leaving 20 bases between them. CDR3 length: 16 residues. Germline CDR1 GTSNPN, CDR2 SVGIG (reference sequence). The CDR3 loop reads CAWSPTPGTGLETQYF. The CDR3 nucleotides read TGTGCCTGGAGTCCCACCCCGGGTACAGGGTTAGAGACCCAGTACTTC.

This clone was seen more than once but under ten times. The chain combines TRBV14 with TRBJ1-1; no clear D gene. This CDR3 has 14 amino acids. CDR1 and CDR2 (germline): SGHDN, FVKESK. V dropped 3 bases and J dropped 5 bases, with 13 bases sitting between them. The CDR3 loop reads CASSQLQISTEAFF. CDR3 sequence (DNA): TGTGCCAGCAGCCAGCTACAGATTTCGACTGAAGCTTTCTTT.

Here the CDR3 reads CASSPGDYSQGEKQFF. For the CDR3, the DNA is TGTGCCAGCTCACCCGGAGACTACTCCCAGGGAGAGAAGCAGTTCTTC. The V and J genes are TRBV18 and TRBJ2-1, with D perhaps being TRBD1 or TRBD2 (5 bases each). The CDR3 extends over 16 amino acids. In germline, CDR1 is KGHSH, CDR2 LQKENI. V lost 3 bases and J lost 11, with 23 bases in between.

This chain uses TRBV10-3 with TRBJ2-1; 11 bases are a match to TRBD2. The CDR3 spans 15 residues. Germline V lookup: CDR1 ENHRY, CDR2 SYGVKD. V lost 6 bases to trimming and J lost 7 bases; unmatched junction nucleotides: 8. The CDR3 DNA reads as TGTGCCATCAGAGAATTAGCGGGGGGGCCTAATGAGCAGTTCTTC. Protein sequence: CAIRELAGGPNEQFF.

This CDR3 is CAISHGTGPGYTF. The CDR3 region has the DNA TGTGCCATCAGTCATGGGACAGGGCCTGGCTACACCTTC. V is TRBV10-3 and J is TRBJ1-2; 9 nucleotides agree with TRBD1. Germline V gene sequence: CDR1 ENHRY, CDR2 SYGVKD. Trimming cost V 5 bases and J 7 bases; bases outside gene matches: 5. The CDR3 is 13 amino acids.

On this clone itself: In the same sample, other DNA sequences code for this CDR3. The CDR3 is CASSVGGANTEAFF. The DNA for the CDR3 is TGTGCCAGCAGCGTAGGAGGAGCGAACACTGAAGCTTTCTTT. This chain connects TRBV9 to TRBJ1-1; no firm D call. The CDR3 totals 14 residues. V lost 0 bases and J lost 1, with 7 bases in between. Germline lookup yields CDR1 SGDLS and CDR2 YYNGEE.

The chain couples TRBV27 to TRBJ1-1, with D perhaps matching TRBD1 (5 bases). Trimming took 6 bases from V and 0 from J, leaving 14 bases between them. Looked up from germline, CDR1 is MNHEY and CDR2 is SMNVEV (reference sequence). The CDR3 loop spans 15 amino acids. The CDR3 here is CASSPQWGLNTEAFF. The CDR3 DNA follows: TGTGCCAGCAGCCCCCAGTGGGGACTGAACACTGAAGCTTTCTTT.

Only a few counts were recorded for this clone. The genes are TRBV19 and TRBJ2-2, with TRBD2 matching 8 bases. CDR1 and CDR2 from the germline V gene are LNHDA and SQIVND (reference sequence). J was trimmed by 5 bases and V by 11 bases; bases with no gene match: 10. The CDR3 length is 14 residues. The CDR3 here is CAGQSGGATGELFF. The CDR3 bases are TGTGCCGGCCAAAGCGGGGGCGCGACCGGGGAGCTGTTTTTT.

The chain has TRBV11-2 and TRBJ1-1, with a tentative D call TRBD1 (5 bases). The CDR3 totals 16 residues. Germline values: CDR1 SGHAT, CDR2 FQNNGV. The V gene lost 1 base and the J gene lost 4 bases, with 16 bases spanning the gap. The DNA of the CDR3 is TGTGCCAGCAGCTTAGGTCGGCAGGTAAGGGGCACTGAAGCTTTCTTT. It specifies CASSLGRQVRGTEAFF.

V and J are TRBV6-5 and TRBJ1-2; D not certain. Germline V lookup: CDR1 MNHEY, CDR2 SVGAGI. V was pared by 6 bases and J by 5 bases, with 10 bases between. This CDR3 spans 12 amino acids. CDR3 loop: CASRRGLYGYTF. DNA for the CDR3: TGTGCCAGCAGACGGGGTTTATATGGCTACACCTTC.

This CDR3 is CASSWTGTSTDTQYF. CDR3 in DNA: TGTGCCAGCAGCTGGACCGGGACTAGCACAGATACGCAGTATTTT. The chain employs TRBV6-5 and TRBJ2-3, with TRBD2 as a possible D gene (6 bases). V was cut by 6 bases and J by 0 bases, with 13 bases left in between. Germline-derived CDR1 and CDR2 are MNHEY and SVGAGI. The CDR3 is 15 amino acids.

This chain connects TRBV6-5 to TRBJ2-3; 9 bases fit TRBD2. Germline V gene sequence: CDR1 MNHEY, CDR2 SVGAGI. The CDR3 contains 14 residues. Trimming removed 6 bases from V and 1 base from J; junction bases left unmatched: 2. The CDR3 sequence: CASSRGGGTDTQYF. The DNA of the CDR3 is TGTGCCAGCAGCCGCGGGGGGGGCACAGATACGCAGTATTTT.

The V gene is TRBV6-5, the J gene TRBJ2-1, with D unresolved. CDR1 is MNHEY, CDR2 SVGAGI, per germline. V lost 4 bases, J lost 0 bases, and 10 bases lay in between. The CDR3 is made up of 15 amino acids. The CDR3 DNA reads TGTGCCAGCAGTTCGATGCAGATCTCCTACAATGAGCAGTTCTTC. Translation: CASSSMQISYNEQFF.